The present T cell receptor beta chain was sequenced within a study of persistence of HIV-infected CD4 T cells. As for the study in general: Isolated cells were CMV- and HIV-1 Gag-responding CD4+ T cells.

Sequencing used immunoSEQ version 4 in survey mode. This table comes from immunoSEQ multiplex PCR, and its TCRdb copy is limited to in-frame clones, with some not included. The sample carries 30,000 to 45,000 clones, 75% to 85% recorded once. Notes on this clone: What it binds is not known.

Overlapping HIV-1 Gag 15-mer peptides at 0.85 to 1 ug per peptide per mL were used. CD40L-negative CD69-negative CD45RO-high memory CD4+ T cells were sorted as populations depleted of antigen-responding cells. CDR3 size: 16 residues. Germline V gene lookup returns CDR1 SEHNR and CDR2 FQNEAQ (reference sequence). V was cut by 1 base and J by 0 bases, with 10 bases left in between. The source material was cultured CD4+ T cells from PBMCs, sampled from a patient who received antiretroviral therapy. V usage is TRBV7-9 and J usage is TRBJ1-3; D gene ambiguous. This clonotype was obtained from an adult with HIV. The donor label of this sample is uncertain. CDR3 amino acids: CASSLGTSTSGNTIYF. The DNA of the CDR3 is TGTGCCAGCAGCTTAGGCACCTCCACCTCTGGAAACACCATATATTTT.